What follows are 5 T cell receptor beta chains derived from one specimen sequenced in a study of T cell responses to AZD1222 COVID-19 vaccine. Some clones are missing from TCRdb's copy, which holds only in-frame ones; the method was immunoSEQ multiplex PCR. The sample has about 120,000 clones, about 94% seen once. Source: peripheral blood, taken 28 days after the second AZD1222 dose. These receptors all come from an adult who received the AZD1222 COVID-19 vaccine.

The chain uses TRBV2 and TRBJ1-1, with 7 nucleotides matching TRBD1. V shed 1 base, J shed 5 bases, and the junction held 4 bases outside the gene matches. CDR3 size: 14 residues. Germline loops: CDR1 SNHLY, CDR2 FYNNEI. CDR3 amino acids: CASSEEQGGTEAFF. DNA for the CDR3: TGTGCCAGCAGTGAAGAGCAGGGGGGAACTGAAGCTTTCTTT.

This clone was found once. The chain uses TRBV4-2 and TRBJ1-6, with TRBD1 as a possible D gene (6 bases). The germline CDR1 and CDR2 sequences are LGHNA and YNFKEQ. Trimming cost V 2 bases and J 10 bases, with 12 bases left between them. The CDR3 covers 14 residues. CDR3 DNA: TGTGCCAGCAGCCAACCTCCAGGGGACTCACCCCTCCACTTT. Translated: CASSQPPGDSPLHF.

J is TRBJ1-1 and V is TRBV5-1, with TRBD1 matching 11 bases. From germline, CDR1 is SGHRS and CDR2 YFSETQ. CDR3 length: 16 amino acids. With V trimmed by 5 bases and J by 3 bases, 9 bases remained unmatched. The CDR3 region is CASRPGTGGPYTEAFF. The DNA of the CDR3 is TGCGCCAGCAGACCCGGGACAGGGGGACCTTACACTGAAGCTTTCTTT.

The chain combines TRBV7-9 with TRBJ2-7, with D unclear. The germline gives CDR1 SEHNR, CDR2 FQNEAQ (reference sequence). This CDR3 has 14 amino acids. The ends were cut back, 4 bases at V and 4 bases at J, with 14 bases in the middle. The CDR3 nucleotides read TGTGCCAGCAGCTCCGCCGGGCCGTTATACGAGCAGTACTTC. It specifies CASSSAGPLYEQYF.

The chain is built from TRBV10-2 and TRBJ1-1; the D gene is possibly TRBD1 (5 bases). Germline V gene sequence: CDR1 WSHSY, CDR2 SAAADI. The germline V and J ends were trimmed by 8 bases and 5 bases, with 21 bases remaining between them. CDR3 length equals 15 residues. The CDR3 DNA sequence: TGCGCCAGCCGCCAGCCAGGGACGGGGAAAACTGAAGCTTTCTTT. Encoded protein: CASRQPGTGKTEAFF.